The next 13 T cell receptor beta chains were all read from a single sample in a study of blood T cell repertoires in COVID-19 (dated by TCRdb to about 2020). The method was the immunoSEQ multiplex PCR assay. Here the immuneACCESS table is served through TCRdb, limited to in-frame sequences with V and J called. Missing clones are a known gap in these copies; in checked studies unresolved V genes cover under half, and the rest lacks a known reason. The table for this sample lists about 320,000 clones; roughly 90% of them were counted only once. The top ten constitute approximately 4.1% of the sample. Sequencing input: PBMCs or T cells enriched from blood (not recorded which). The source of these receptors is a woman aged 25-40 years who had been exposed to COVID-19.

The CDR3 loop is CASSPDTHEKLFF. The CDR3 region has the DNA TGTGCCAGCAGTCCGGACACCCATGAAAAACTGTTTTTT. This sequence joins TRBV2 and TRBJ1-4; a weak D match, TRBD1 (5 bases). Trimming removed 5 bases at V and 6 bases at J, with 10 bases between. There are 13 residues in the CDR3. CDR1 and CDR2 from the germline V gene are SNHLY and FYNNEI.

The CDR3 nucleotides read TGTGCCAGTAACAGACAGGGCAAAGATTATGGCTACACCTTC. This codes for CASNRQGKDYGYTF. The J gene is TRBJ1-2, the V gene TRBV19, with 7 bases fitting TRBD1. The V and J ends lost 7 bases and 5 bases, in that order; junction bases with no gene match: 10. There are 14 residues in the CDR3. Germline CDR1 LNHDA, CDR2 SQIVND (reference sequence). Looking up the rest from reference TRBV19 and TRBJ1-2 gives the full variable domain: DGGITQSPKYLFRKEGQNVTLSCEQNLNHDAMYWYRQDPGQGLRLIYYSQIVNDFQKGDIAEGYSVSREKKESFPLTVTSAQKNPTAFYLCASNRQGKDYGYTFGSGTRLTVV.

This sequence joins TRBV19 and TRBJ1-4; maybe TRBD1 (5 bases). Germline V gene sequence: CDR1 LNHDA, CDR2 SQIVND (reference sequence). This CDR3 spans 17 amino acids. V shed 7 bases and J shed 3 bases, with 21 bases lying between them. This CDR3 is CASTVGHFFAANEKLFF. In nucleotides, the CDR3 is TGTGCCAGTACTGTAGGACATTTTTTTGCTGCTAATGAAAAACTGTTTTTT.

The genes are TRBV7-9 and TRBJ2-5; the match to TRBD2 covers 7 bases. CDR1 and CDR2 (germline): SEHNR, FQNEAQ (reference sequence). CDR3 length: 15 residues. The V and J ends lost 2 bases and 5 bases, in that order; junction bases with no gene match: 8. CDR3 DNA sequence: TGTGCCAGCAGCTTAATGCGGGGGTCGGAGGAGACCCAGTACTTC. Translated: CASSLMRGSEETQYF. The variable domain in full, completed from reference TRBV7-9 and TRBJ2-5, reads DTGVSQNPRHKITKRGQNVTFRCDPISEHNRLYWYRQTLGQGPEFLTYFQNEAQLEKSRLLSDRFSAERPKGSFSTLEIQRTEQGDSAMYLCASSLMRGSEETQYFGPGTRLLVL.

This clone was seen more than once but under ten times. This rearrangement joins TRBV30 to TRBJ1-1; D remains ambiguous. The CDR3 is 15 residues long. The germline gives CDR1 GTSNPN, CDR2 SVGIG (reference sequence). The V end was cut by 2 bases, the J end by 1 base, with 14 bases between. The CDR3 DNA reads as TGTGCCTGGAGTAAAGGTCGGGGTGCGAACACTGAAGCTTTCTTT. This encodes CAWSKGRGANTEAFF.

The CDR3 reads CASSRNRGSSYEQYF. The CDR3 DNA is TGCGCCAGCAGCCGAAACAGGGGTAGCTCCTACGAGCAGTACTTC. The chain employs TRBV4-1 and TRBJ2-7, with TRBD1 identical over 7 bases. Germline CDR1 is MGHRA and CDR2 is YSYEKL. With 4 bases clipped from V and 0 bases from J, the junction kept 6 bases outside the gene matches. The CDR3 has 15 residues.

This sequence joins TRBV5-1 and TRBJ2-3; D is unresolved. The CDR3 has 14 residues. V lost 1 base and J 6 bases, leaving 12 bases between the germline ends. Germline values: CDR1 SGHRS, CDR2 YFSETQ. The CDR3 bases are TGCGCCAGCAGCTTGTACCAGTCGCAGGATACGCAGTATTTT. Encoded protein: CASSLYQSQDTQYF. Using reference TRBV5-1 and TRBJ2-3 for the parts outside the CDR3, the full variable domain is KAGVTQTPRYLIKTRGQQVTLSCSPISGHRSVSWYQQTPGQGLQFLFEYFSETQRNKGNFPGRFSGRQFSNSRSEMNVSTLELGDSALYLCASSLYQSQDTQYFGPGTRLTVL.

V usage is TRBV15 and J usage is TRBJ1-4, with 7 bases identical to TRBD1. The CDR3 totals 15 residues. V was clipped by 5 bases and J by 7 bases; unmatched bases: 10. Germline CDR1 and CDR2: LNHNV and YYDKDF (reference sequence). The CDR3 loop is CATSDKGAVREKLFF. The CDR3 bases are TGTGCCACCAGCGATAAGGGGGCGGTACGTGAAAAACTGTTTTTT.

CDR3 nucleotides: TGTGCCAGCAGCTTGGCCCCTTTGACAGGGGGCGACAAAGCTTTCTTT. Encoded protein: CASSLAPLTGGDKAFF. The V and J genes are TRBV5-5 and TRBJ1-1; 10 bases fit TRBD1. Trimming cost V 0 bases and J 9 bases; bases outside gene matches: 11. CDR1 SGHKS and CDR2 YYEKEE come from the germline V gene (reference sequence). This CDR3 spans 16 amino acids.

The chain has TRBV3-1 (or the pseudogene TRBV3-2) and TRBJ2-7; D might be TRBD2 (7 bases). Germline V lookup: CDR1 LGHDT, CDR2 YNNKEL (reference sequence). The CDR3 has 15 residues. V shed 1 base and J shed 8 bases, with 18 bases lying between them. CDR3 coding DNA: TGTGCCAGCAGCCAAGCGGGCCGGGGGGCCCACAAGCAGTACTTC. Protein sequence: CASSQAGRGAHKQYF.

The rearrangement joins TRBV27 to TRBJ1-2; possible D gene TRBD1, 5 bases. Trimming removed 2 bases at V and 4 bases at J, with 17 bases between. This CDR3 is built from 16 residues. Germline loops: CDR1 MNHEY, CDR2 SMNVEV (reference sequence). The CDR3 DNA reads TGTGCCAGCAGTTTAACGCAGGGAGGCACTTTCTATGGCTACACCTTC. Its translation is CASSLTQGGTFYGYTF.

The chain joins TRBV11-2 to TRBJ2-7; 10 bases line up with TRBD1. Trimming took 1 base from V and 7 from J; bases not matched to a gene: 7. The CDR3 contains 15 residues. CDR1 SGHAT and CDR2 FQNNGV come from the germline V gene. The CDR3 sequence: CASSLAGTGVGEQYF. CDR3 nucleotide sequence: TGTGCCAGCAGCTTAGCCGGGACAGGGGTGGGGGAGCAGTACTTC.

The chain employs TRBV5-1 and TRBJ1-5; tentatively, D is TRBD1 (5 bases). Germline CDR1 reads SGHRS; CDR2 reads YFSETQ. Trimming pared 4 bases from V and 1 base from J, leaving 12 bases between. This CDR3 is 15 amino acids long. In nucleotides, the CDR3 is TGCGCCAGCAGCCCGGGGGGTTTAAGCAATCAGCCCCAGCATTTT. Amino acids: CASSPGGLSNQPQHF.